The T cell receptor beta chain described here comes from a study of T cells in Graves' hyperthyroidism and ophthalmopathy. Findings and caveats of the study: Stable hyperthyroidism and ophthalmopathy were separated using 13 V-J signatures.

The study included ophthalmopathy patients with Clinical Activity Score at least 3, NOSPECS grade at least 4 and duration under 3 months. It was RNA transcripts that yielded the amplified TCR beta CDR3 regions. First-round RT-PCR of the TCR CDR3 relied on the HTBI primer set. A single record per CDR3 protein comes from TCRdb applying MiXCR to the multiplex PCR reads. The sample lists about 610,000 distinct CDR3 sequences; roughly 15% were seen once. This clonotype was observed a single time. Its antigen is unknown. Trimming cost V 6 bases and J 11 bases, with 11 bases left between them. Germline V gene data show CDR1 as SGHTA and CDR2 as FQGNSA. This CDR3 has 12 residues.

The TCR originated in a woman in her thirties or forties with Graves' ophthalmopathy. The chain links TRBV7-2 to TRBJ1-6; D gene unclear. Sequencing used blood. The chain's CDR3 is CASRKDVAPLHF. CDR3 bases: TGTGCCAGCAGGAAGGACGTGGCACCCCTCCACTTT.